This T cell receptor beta chain appears in the sequencing data of a study of blood T cells in healthy people across ages. Study results and caveats: Naive CD4+ cell counts and diversity both ran higher in long-lived than in aged donors.

A note on this clonotype: Its antigen is currently unknown.

The V end lost 2 bases, the J end lost 5 bases, and 13 bases lay between the germline ends. The length of the CDR3 is 15 residues. In germline, CDR1 is LGHNA, CDR2 YSLEER. It was with a sample-barcoded 5' primer and a J-beta primer mix that a second PCR of about 6 to 11 cycles was run. TCRdb passed the 5' RACE reads through MiXCR, listing each CDR3 protein once. The table has 2 million or so distinct CDR3 sequences, approximately 50% seen once. The V gene is TRBV4-3, the J gene TRBJ2-1, with D maybe TRBD1 (6 bases). The sample was blood. This receptor was obtained from a woman aged 40-49 years in good health. The chain's CDR3 is CASSQRTGSNNEQFF. For the CDR3, the DNA is TGCGCCAGCAGCCAACGAACAGGGTCCAACAATGAGCAGTTCTTC.